What follows are 9 T cell receptor beta chains derived from one specimen sequenced in a study of blood T cell repertoires in COVID-19. Here immunoSEQ multiplex PCR was the method, and the copy in TCRdb shows in-frame clones only, minus some. The table has 55,000 to 85,000 clones, around 87% seen once. The sample was peripheral blood. The receptors were sampled from a human donor in a cohort sampled during active COVID-19.

About this clone: Germline and junction disagree at one end, which may indicate a read error. The chain employs TRBV6-1 and TRBJ1-1; a possible D gene is TRBD1 (5 bases). Germline lookup yields CDR1 MNHNS and CDR2 SASEGT. The CDR3 has 13 residues. The CDR3 DNA is TGTGCCAGCAGCGAAGGACAGAACACTGAAGCTTTCTTT. Translated: CASSEGQNTEAFF.

The gene calls are TRBV6-5 and TRBJ2-1, with 12 bases aligning to TRBD2. The CDR3 extends over 16 amino acids. Trimming removed 2 bases from V and 6 bases from J; junction bases left unmatched: 5. CDR1 MNHEY and CDR2 SVGAGI come from the germline V gene. The CDR3 sequence: CASSYELAGGRNEQFF. DNA for the CDR3: TGTGCCAGCAGTTACGAGCTAGCGGGGGGGCGCAATGAGCAGTTCTTC.

The CDR3 DNA is TGTGCCAGTAGTCCTACTAGCGGGGGGGCCATAACAGATACGCAGTATTTT. Its protein is CASSPTSGGAITDTQYF. The rearrangement links TRBV19 to TRBJ2-3; 13 nucleotides align to TRBD2. CDR1 and CDR2 from the germline V gene are LNHDA and SQIVND (reference sequence). This CDR3 region has 17 residues. Trimming at V came to 5 bases and at J to 3 bases, leaving 8 bases not matched to a gene.

The sample holds a few counts of this clone. This rearrangement joins TRBV6-1 to TRBJ1-4; D remains unclear. The CDR3 totals 17 residues. The V gene's germline CDR1 is MNHNS and CDR2 SASEGT. The V gene lost 3 bases and the J gene lost 3 bases, with 17 bases spanning the gap. CDR3 in amino acids: CASSDPSLGQANEKLFF. In DNA, the CDR3 is TGTGCCAGCAGTGACCCGTCCCTCGGCCAGGCTAATGAAAAACTGTTTTTT.

This rearrangement joins TRBV19 to TRBJ2-7; possible D gene TRBD1, 6 bases. The CDR3 runs 14 residues. The V gene lost 5 bases and the J gene lost 2 bases, with 13 bases spanning the gap. Germline loops: CDR1 LNHDA, CDR2 SQIVND (reference sequence). The CDR3 bases are TGTGCCAGTAGTCGAACCCGGGACACCTACGAGCAGTACTTC. Its translation is CASSRTRDTYEQYF.

The rearrangement links TRBV30 to TRBJ1-1; TRBD1 might be the D (5 bases). Trimming left V 6 bases short and J 6 bases short, with 23 bases between. From germline, CDR1 is GTSNPN and CDR2 SVGIG (reference sequence). CDR3 length: 15 amino acids. This CDR3 reads CACTITLTGTSEAFF. The CDR3 DNA reads as TGTGCCTGTACGATAACTCTCACAGGAACTTCTGAAGCTTTCTTT.

The genes are TRBV24-1 and TRBJ2-5; 8 bases align to TRBD1. Per germline, CDR1 KGHDR and CDR2 SFDVKD. J gave up 3 bases and V 4 bases, and 6 bases lay outside the gene matches. The CDR3 loop spans 15 amino acids. DNA of the CDR3: TGTGCCACCAGTGACGGACAGGGAATTAAAGAGACCCAGTACTTC. The encoded protein is CATSDGQGIKETQYF.

The gene calls are TRBV6-5 and TRBJ2-7; 8 bases fit TRBD1. Trimming cost V 5 bases and J 0 bases; bases outside gene matches: 6. Germline values: CDR1 MNHEY, CDR2 SVGAGI. CDR3 size: 15 residues. As DNA, the CDR3 is TGTGCCAGCAGTCCGGGACAGGTATTCTCCTACGAGCAGTACTTC. This codes for CASSPGQVFSYEQYF.

This chain links TRBV6-1 with TRBJ1-1, with D possibly matching TRBD1 (5 bases). The CDR3 spans 16 residues. CDR1 and CDR2 (germline): MNHNS, SASEGT. The ends were cut back, 1 base at V and 4 bases at J, with 16 bases in the middle. The CDR3 loop reads CASSEDGRGRLTEAFF. In DNA, the CDR3 is TGTGCCAGCAGTGAAGACGGTAGGGGCCGCCTCACTGAAGCTTTCTTT.